The rows below give T cell receptor beta chains drawn from one sample of a study of T cell clonotyping in hematopoietic cell transplantation. The method was immunoSEQ multiplex PCR; TCRdb's version includes in-frame clones alone and lacks a portion of them. The table has approximately 42,000 clones, approximately 95% seen once. Sequenced sample: peripheral blood mononuclear cells. The receptors here all came from a man aged 25-45 years in good health. Some clones in this sample may be carry-over from other donors' samples. The CDR3 runs from the conserved cysteine through the conserved F or W. The order of the fields is J gene, clone size, CDR3 length, V gene, CDR3 protein. Size is omitted from some rows. Given values are once, few, many or a class for expanded clones.

>TRBJ2-6|.|18|TRBV19
CASSKRTGSFAGANVLTF
>TRBJ2-3|.|12|TRBV10-3
CAIAIAGDTQYF
>TRBJ2-1|.|14|TRBV29-1
CSVDIRQGAYEQFF
>TRBJ2-7|.|14|TRBV29-1
CSVEVSAGPYEQYF
>TRBJ1-5|.|15|TRBV19
CASSIEGLGNQPQHF
>TRBJ2-2|.|17|TRBV2
CASSYDQTPDSTGELFF
>TRBJ1-5|.|14|TRBV6-6
CASSYLTGKQPQHF
>TRBJ2-3|.|13|TRBV7-3
CASSYGTGETQYF
>TRBJ2-1|.|12|TRBV7-2
CASSSNREGLFF
>TRBJ1-4|.|16|TRBV19
CASSDHRDATNEKLFF
>TRBJ1-2|once|15|TRBV6-5
CASSSEGQGYYGYTF
>TRBJ2-2|.|15|TRBV6-5
CASSYDSANTGELFF
>TRBJ2-1|.|15|TRBV6-5
CASSYSLSSYNEQFF
>TRBJ2-5|.|17|TRBV9
CASSTPGGAGGGETQYF
>TRBJ2-4|once|16|TRBV9
CASSTGLAGAKNIQYF
>TRBJ2-3|.|16|TRBV11-1
CASSSQIGLTTDTQYF
>TRBJ1-3|.|16|TRBV6-6
CASSYEIDYSGYTIYF
>TRBJ1-5|once|15|TRBV7-9
CASSPGRGENQPQHF
>TRBJ2-1|.|13|TRBV14
CASSQVTAYEQFF
>TRBJ1-5|.|14|TRBV5-6
CASSLGIEGTPQHF
>TRBJ2-1|.|15|TRBV6-5
CASSYVGQGFDEQFF
>TRBJ1-2|.|14|TRBV5-6
CASSLGDRTYGYTF
>TRBJ2-7|.|12|TRBV10-2
CASRGGRDEQYF
>TRBJ1-5|.|13|TRBV6-5
CASKRDSNQPQHF
>TRBJ1-1|.|15|TRBV10-3
CAISESNTEKSEAFF
>TRBJ1-1|.|16|TRBV7-7
CASSLLPTGAGPEAFF
>TRBJ1-1|.|15|TRBV19
CASSIRRDRVTEAFF
>TRBJ2-2|.|16|TRBV7-2
CASSPGGTSGRGELFF
>TRBJ1-5|.|18|TRBV19
CASSMVFSSIYSNQPQHF
>TRBJ1-3|once|12|TRBV7-6
CASSFAGNTIYF
>TRBJ1-5|.|16|TRBV6-5
CASSYSALGNNQPQHF
>TRBJ1-4|.|14|TRBV6-1
CASSEAPRGEKLFF
>TRBJ1-1|.|10|TRBV6-6
CASYDTEAFF
>TRBJ1-1|.|15|TRBV7-2
CASSLQGAPTTEAFF
>TRBJ1-1|.|16|TRBV7-2
CASSLGWTGGNTEAFF
>TRBJ1-5|.|8|TRBV10-1
CALRSQHF
>TRBJ2-2|.|15|TRBV7-6
CASSLEFGSPRELFF
>TRBJ2-7|.|13|TRBV27
CASSLFPSYEQYF
>TRBJ1-2|.|11|TRBV5-8
CASSKRKRYTF
>TRBJ1-2|.|16|TRBV4-1
CASSQDTRTGGYGYTF
>TRBJ2-1|.|9|TRBV5-1
CASSLLQFF
>TRBJ1-2|.|14|TRBV7-2
CASSLERGFYGYTF
>TRBJ2-3|.|14|TRBV12-5
CASATSGGRNTQYF